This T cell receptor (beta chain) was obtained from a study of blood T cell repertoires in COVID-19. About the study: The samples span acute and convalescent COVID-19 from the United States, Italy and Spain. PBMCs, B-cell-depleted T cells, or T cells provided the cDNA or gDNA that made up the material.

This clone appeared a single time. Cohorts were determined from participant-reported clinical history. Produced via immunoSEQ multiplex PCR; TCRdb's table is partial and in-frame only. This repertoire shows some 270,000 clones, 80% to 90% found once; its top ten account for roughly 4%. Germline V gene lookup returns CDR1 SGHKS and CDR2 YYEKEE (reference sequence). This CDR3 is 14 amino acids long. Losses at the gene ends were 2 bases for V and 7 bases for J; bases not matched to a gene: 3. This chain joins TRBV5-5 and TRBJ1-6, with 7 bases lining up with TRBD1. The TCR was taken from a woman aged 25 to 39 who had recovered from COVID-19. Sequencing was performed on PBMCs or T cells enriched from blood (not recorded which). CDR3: CASSFTGDNSPLHF. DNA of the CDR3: TGTGCCAGCAGCTTTACAGGGGACAATTCACCCCTCCACTTT.